This T cell receptor (beta chain) was sequenced for a study of blood T cell repertoires in COVID-19. Study in general: Both acute and convalescent COVID-19 samples were obtained from the United States, Italy and Spain. PBMCs, B-cell-depleted T cells, or T cells were the source of the cDNA or gDNA that made up the material.

The CDR3 consists of 15 residues. Germline CDR1 reads SGHTA; CDR2 reads FQGNSA. V lost 2 bases to trimming and J lost 0 bases, with 7 bases between them. Data came from immunoSEQ multiplex PCR; TCRdb stores just in-frame clones and leaves some out. Of around 68,000 clones detected, roughly 93% appear once; the ten largest clones hold approximately 1.6%. The specimen sequenced was peripheral blood. This chain uses TRBV7-2 with TRBJ1-4, with a tentative D call TRBD1 (5 bases). The sequence came from a human donor in a cohort sampled during active COVID-19. The CDR3 DNA sequence: TGTGCCAGCAGCTTACAGGGAACAACTAATGAAAAACTGTTTTTT. Encoded protein: CASSLQGTTNEKLFF. The whole variable domain, filled in from reference TRBV7-2 and TRBJ1-4, reads GAGVSQSPSNKVTEKGKDVELRCDPISGHTALYWYRQSLGQGLEFLIYFQGNSAPDKSGLPSDRFSAERTGGSVSTLTIQRTQQEDSAVYLCASSLQGTTNEKLFFGSGTQLSVL.